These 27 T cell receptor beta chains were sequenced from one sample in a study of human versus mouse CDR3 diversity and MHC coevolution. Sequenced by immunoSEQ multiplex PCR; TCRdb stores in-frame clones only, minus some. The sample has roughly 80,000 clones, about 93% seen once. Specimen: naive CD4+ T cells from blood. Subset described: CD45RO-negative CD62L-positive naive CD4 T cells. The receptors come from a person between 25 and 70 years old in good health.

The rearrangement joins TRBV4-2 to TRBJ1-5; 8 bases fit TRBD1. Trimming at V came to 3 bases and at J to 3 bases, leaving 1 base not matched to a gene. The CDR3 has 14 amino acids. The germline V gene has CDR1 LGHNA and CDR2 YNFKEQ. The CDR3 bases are TGTGCCAGCAGCCAGGGACAGGACAATCAGCCCCAGCATTTT. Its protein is CASSQGQDNQPQHF.

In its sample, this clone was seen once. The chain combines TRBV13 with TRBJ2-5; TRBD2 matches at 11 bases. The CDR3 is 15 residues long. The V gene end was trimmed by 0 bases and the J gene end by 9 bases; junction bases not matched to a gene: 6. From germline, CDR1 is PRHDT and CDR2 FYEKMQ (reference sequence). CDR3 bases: TGTGCCAGCAGCTTAGGGATTAGCGGGGGGGCCTCCCAGTACTTC. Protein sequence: CASSLGISGGASQYF.

CDR3 sequence reads: CASSISGGASNEQFF. The CDR3 DNA is TGTGCCAGCAGCATTAGCGGGGGGGCCTCCAATGAGCAGTTCTTC. The V gene is TRBV7-9, the J gene TRBJ2-1; 11 bases match TRBD2. CDR3 length: 15 amino acids. Germline V gene lookup returns CDR1 SEHNR and CDR2 FQNEAQ (reference sequence). Losses at the gene ends were 5 bases for V and 6 bases for J; bases not matched to a gene: 6.

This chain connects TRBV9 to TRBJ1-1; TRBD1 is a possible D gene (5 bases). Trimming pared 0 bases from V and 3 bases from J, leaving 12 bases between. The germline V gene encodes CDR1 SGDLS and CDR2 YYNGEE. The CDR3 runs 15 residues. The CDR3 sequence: CASSVAAGQDTEAFF. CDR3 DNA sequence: TGTGCCAGCAGCGTAGCGGCAGGGCAGGACACTGAAGCTTTCTTT.

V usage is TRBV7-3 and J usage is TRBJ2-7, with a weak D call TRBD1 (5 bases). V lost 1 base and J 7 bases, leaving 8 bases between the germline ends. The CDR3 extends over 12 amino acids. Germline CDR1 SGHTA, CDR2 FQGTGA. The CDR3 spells CASSLKGQEQYF. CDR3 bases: TGTGCCAGCAGCTTAAAGGGGCAAGAGCAGTACTTC.

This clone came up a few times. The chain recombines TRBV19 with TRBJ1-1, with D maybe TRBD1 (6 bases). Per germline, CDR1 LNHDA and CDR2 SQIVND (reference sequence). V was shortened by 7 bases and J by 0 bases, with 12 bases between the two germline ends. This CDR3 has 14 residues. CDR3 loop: CASKMGTLNTEAFF. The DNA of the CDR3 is TGTGCCAGTAAGATGGGGACACTGAACACTGAAGCTTTCTTT. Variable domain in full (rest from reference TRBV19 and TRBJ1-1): DGGITQSPKYLFRKEGQNVTLSCEQNLNHDAMYWYRQDPGQGLRLIYYSQIVNDFQKGDIAEGYSVSREKKESFPLTVTSAQKNPTAFYLCASKMGTLNTEAFFGQGTRLTVV.

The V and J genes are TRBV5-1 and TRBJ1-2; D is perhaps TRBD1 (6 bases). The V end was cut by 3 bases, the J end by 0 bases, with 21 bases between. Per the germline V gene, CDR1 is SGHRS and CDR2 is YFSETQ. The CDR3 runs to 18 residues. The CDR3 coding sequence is TGCGCCAGCAGCTCCCTAGCTCGTGACAGGAATTCTAACTATGGCTACACCTTC. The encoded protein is CASSSLARDRNSNYGYTF. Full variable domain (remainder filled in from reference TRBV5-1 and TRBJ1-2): KAGVTQTPRYLIKTRGQQVTLSCSPISGHRSVSWYQQTPGQGLQFLFEYFSETQRNKGNFPGRFSGRQFSNSRSEMNVSTLELGDSALYLCASSSLARDRNSNYGYTFGSGTRLTVV.

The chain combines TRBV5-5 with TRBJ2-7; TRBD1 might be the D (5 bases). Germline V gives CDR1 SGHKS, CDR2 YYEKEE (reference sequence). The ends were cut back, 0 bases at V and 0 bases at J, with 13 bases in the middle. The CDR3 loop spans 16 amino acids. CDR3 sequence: CASSLDPGPSSYEQYF. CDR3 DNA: TGTGCCAGCAGCTTGGATCCAGGGCCTAGCTCCTACGAGCAGTACTTC.

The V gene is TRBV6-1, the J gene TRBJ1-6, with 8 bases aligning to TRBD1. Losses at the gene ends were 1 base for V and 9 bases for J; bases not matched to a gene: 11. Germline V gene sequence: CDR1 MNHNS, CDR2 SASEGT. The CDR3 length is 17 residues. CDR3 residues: CASSEGGTGPFFSPLHF. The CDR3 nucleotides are TGTGCCAGCAGTGAAGGGGGGACAGGTCCCTTCTTTTCACCCCTCCACTTT.

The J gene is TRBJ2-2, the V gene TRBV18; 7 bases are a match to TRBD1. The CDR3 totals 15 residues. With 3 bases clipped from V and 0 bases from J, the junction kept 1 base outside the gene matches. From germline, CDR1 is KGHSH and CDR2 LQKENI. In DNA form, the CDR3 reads TGTGCCAGCTCACCCGGGACAGCGAACACCGGGGAGCTGTTTTTT. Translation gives CASSPGTANTGELFF.

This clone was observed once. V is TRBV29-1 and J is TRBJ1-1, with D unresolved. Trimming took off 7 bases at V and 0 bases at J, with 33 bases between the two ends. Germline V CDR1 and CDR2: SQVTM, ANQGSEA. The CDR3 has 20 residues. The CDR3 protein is CSGGAGREADAGRLNTEAFF. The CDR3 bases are TGCAGCGGTGGCGCTGGGAGGGAGGCCGATGCGGGCCGATTGAACACTGAAGCTTTCTTT.

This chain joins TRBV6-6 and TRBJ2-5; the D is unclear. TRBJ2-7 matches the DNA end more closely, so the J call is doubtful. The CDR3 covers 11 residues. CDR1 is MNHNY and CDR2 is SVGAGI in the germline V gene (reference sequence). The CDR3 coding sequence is TGTGCCAGCAGTTATCGCTACGAGCAGTACTTC. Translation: CASSYRYEQYF.

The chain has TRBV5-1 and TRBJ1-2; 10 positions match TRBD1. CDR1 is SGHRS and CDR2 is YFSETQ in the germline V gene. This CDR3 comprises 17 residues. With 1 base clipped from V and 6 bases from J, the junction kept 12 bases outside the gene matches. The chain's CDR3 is CASSLRGTGAVQNGYTF. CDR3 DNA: TGCGCCAGCAGCTTGCGGGGGACAGGGGCCGTTCAAAATGGCTACACCTTC.

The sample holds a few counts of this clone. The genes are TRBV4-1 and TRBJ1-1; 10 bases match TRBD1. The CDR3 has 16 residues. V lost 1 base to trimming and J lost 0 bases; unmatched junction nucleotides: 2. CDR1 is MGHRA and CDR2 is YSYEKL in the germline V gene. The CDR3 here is CASSQGQGAMNTEAFF. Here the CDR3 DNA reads TGCGCCAGCAGCCAAGGACAGGGGGCCATGAACACTGAAGCTTTCTTT.

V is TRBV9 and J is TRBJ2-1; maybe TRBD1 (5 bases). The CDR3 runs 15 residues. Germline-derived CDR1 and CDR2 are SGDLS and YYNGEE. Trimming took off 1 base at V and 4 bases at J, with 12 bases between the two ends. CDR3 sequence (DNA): TGTGCCAGCAGCGTATTAAAGGACACTTACAATGAGCAGTTCTTC. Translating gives CASSVLKDTYNEQFF.

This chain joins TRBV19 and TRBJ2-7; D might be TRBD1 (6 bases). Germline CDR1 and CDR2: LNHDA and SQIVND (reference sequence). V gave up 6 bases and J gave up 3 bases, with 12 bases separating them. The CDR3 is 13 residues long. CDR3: CASSRDTLYEQYF. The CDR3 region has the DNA TGTGCCAGTAGCCGGGACACACTCTACGAGCAGTACTTC.

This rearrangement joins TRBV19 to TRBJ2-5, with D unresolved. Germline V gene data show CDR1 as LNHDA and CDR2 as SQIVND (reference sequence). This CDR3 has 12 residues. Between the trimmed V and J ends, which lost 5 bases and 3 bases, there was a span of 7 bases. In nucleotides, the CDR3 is TGTGCCAGTAGTGTAAATAAAGAGACCCAGTACTTC. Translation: CASSVNKETQYF.

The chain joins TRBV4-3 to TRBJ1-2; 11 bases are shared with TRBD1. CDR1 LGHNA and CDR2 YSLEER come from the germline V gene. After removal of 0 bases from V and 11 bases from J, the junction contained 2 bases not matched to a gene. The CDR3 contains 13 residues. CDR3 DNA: TGCGCCAGCAGCCAAGATGGGACAGGGGGTTACACCTTC. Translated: CASSQDGTGGYTF.

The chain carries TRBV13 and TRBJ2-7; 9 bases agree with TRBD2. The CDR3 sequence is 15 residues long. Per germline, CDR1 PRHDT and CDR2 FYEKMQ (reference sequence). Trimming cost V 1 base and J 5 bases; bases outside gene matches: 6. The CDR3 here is CASSLVREGLHEQYF. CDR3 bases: TGTGCCAGCAGCTTAGTGCGGGAGGGCCTACACGAGCAGTACTTC.

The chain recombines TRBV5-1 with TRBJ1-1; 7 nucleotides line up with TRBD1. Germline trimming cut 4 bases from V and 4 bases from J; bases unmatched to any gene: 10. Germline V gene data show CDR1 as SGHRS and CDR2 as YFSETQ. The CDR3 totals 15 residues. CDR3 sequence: CASSPRQGVFTEAFF. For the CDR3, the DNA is TGCGCCAGCAGCCCCCGTCAGGGGGTTTTCACTGAAGCTTTCTTT.

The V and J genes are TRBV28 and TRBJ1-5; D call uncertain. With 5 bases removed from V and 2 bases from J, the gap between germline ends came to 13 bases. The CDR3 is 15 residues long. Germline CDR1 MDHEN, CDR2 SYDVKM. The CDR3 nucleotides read TGTGCCAGCAGTCTCCCGGGGTTAGGCAATCAGCCCCAGCATTTT. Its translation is CASSLPGLGNQPQHF.

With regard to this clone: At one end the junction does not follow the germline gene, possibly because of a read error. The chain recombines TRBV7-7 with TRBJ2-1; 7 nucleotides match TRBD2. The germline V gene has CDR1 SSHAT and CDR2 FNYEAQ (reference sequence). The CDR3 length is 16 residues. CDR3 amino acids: CASSLGGVSSYNEQFF. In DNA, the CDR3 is TGTGCTAGCAGCTTGGGGGGGGTTAGCTCCTACAATGAGCAGTTCTTC.

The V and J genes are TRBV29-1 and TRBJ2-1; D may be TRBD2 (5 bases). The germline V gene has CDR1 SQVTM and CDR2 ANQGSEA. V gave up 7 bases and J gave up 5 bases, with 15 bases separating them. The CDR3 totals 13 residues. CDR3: CSGGQNSNNEQFF. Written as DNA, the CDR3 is TGCAGCGGAGGGCAGAATTCCAACAATGAGCAGTTCTTC.

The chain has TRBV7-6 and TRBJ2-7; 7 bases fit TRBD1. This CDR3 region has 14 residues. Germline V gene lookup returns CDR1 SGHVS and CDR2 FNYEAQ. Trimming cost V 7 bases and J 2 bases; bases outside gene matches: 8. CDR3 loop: CASTPGTAPYEQYF. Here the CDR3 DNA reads TGTGCCAGCACTCCTGGGACAGCTCCCTACGAGCAGTACTTC.

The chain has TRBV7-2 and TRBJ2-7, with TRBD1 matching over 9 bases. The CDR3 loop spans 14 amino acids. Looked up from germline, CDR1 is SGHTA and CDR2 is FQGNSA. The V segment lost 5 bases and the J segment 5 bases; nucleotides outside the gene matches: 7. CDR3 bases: TGTGCCAGCAGCCTGACAGGGGGGTCTGACGAGCAGTACTTC. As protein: CASSLTGGSDEQYF.

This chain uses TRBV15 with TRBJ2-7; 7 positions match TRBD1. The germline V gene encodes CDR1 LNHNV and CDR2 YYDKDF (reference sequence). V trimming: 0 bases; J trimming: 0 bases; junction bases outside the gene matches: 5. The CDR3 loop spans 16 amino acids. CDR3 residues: CATSRDPGQASYEQYF. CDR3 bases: TGTGCCACCAGCAGAGATCCAGGACAGGCCTCCTACGAGCAGTACTTC.

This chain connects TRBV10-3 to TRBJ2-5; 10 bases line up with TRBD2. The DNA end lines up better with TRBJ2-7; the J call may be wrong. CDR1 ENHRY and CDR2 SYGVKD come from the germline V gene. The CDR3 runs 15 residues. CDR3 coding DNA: TGTGCCATCGCCCCAGGACTAGCGGTTCCCTACGAGCAGTACTTC. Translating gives CAIAPGLAVPYEQYF.